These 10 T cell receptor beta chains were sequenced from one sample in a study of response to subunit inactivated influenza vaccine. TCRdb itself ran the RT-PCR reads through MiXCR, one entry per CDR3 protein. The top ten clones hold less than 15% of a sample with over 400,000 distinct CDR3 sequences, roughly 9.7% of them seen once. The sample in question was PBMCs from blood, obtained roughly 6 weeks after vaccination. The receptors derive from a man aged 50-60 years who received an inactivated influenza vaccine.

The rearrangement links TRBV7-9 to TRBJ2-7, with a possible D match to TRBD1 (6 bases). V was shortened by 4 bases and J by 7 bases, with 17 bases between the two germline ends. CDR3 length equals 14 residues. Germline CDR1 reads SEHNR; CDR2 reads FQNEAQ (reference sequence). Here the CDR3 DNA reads TGTGCCAGCAGCTCTGAGTTGGGGGCGAGAGAGCAGTACTTC. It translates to CASSSELGAREQYF.

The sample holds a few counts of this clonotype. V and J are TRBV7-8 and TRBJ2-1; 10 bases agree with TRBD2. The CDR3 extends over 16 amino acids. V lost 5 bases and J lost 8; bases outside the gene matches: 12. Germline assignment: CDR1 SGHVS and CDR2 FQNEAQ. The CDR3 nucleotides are TGTGCCAGCAGCCCCCCGAGAGCGGGGGGGCCTGATGAGCAGTTCTTC. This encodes CASSPPRAGGPDEQFF.

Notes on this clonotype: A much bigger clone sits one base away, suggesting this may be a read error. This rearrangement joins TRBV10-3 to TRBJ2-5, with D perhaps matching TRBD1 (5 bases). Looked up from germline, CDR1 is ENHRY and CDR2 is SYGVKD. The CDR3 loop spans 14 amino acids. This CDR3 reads CAISESRGQGTQYF. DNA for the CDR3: TGTGCCATCAGTGAGTCGAGAGGACAAGGGACCCAGTACTTC.

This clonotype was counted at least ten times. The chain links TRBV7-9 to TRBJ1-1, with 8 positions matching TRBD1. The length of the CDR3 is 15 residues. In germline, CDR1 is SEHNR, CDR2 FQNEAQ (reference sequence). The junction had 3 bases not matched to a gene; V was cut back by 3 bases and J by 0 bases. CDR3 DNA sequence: TGTGCCAGCAGCTTGGGGACAGGAGTGAACACTGAAGCTTTCTTT. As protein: CASSLGTGVNTEAFF.

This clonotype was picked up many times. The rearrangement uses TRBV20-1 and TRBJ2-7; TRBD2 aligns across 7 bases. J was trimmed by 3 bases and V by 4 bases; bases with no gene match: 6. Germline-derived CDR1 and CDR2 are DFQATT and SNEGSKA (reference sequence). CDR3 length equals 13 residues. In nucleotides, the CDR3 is TGCAGTGCTACCCTGGGAGGGGTCTACGAGCAGTACTTC. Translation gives CSATLGGVYEQYF.

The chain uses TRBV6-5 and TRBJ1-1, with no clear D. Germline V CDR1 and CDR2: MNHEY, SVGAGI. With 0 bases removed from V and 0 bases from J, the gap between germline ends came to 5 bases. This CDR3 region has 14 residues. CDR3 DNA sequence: TGTGCCAGCAGTTACTCCCCCTTGAACACTGAAGCTTTCTTT. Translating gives CASSYSPLNTEAFF.

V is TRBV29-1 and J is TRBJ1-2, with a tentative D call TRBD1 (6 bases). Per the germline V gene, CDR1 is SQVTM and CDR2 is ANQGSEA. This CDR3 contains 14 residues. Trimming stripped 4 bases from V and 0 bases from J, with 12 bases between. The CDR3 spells CSVVRGQTNYGYTF. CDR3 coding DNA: TGCAGCGTTGTTCGGGGGCAAACTAACTATGGCTACACCTTC. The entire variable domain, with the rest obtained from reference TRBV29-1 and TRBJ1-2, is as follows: SAVISQKPSRDICQRGTSLTIQCQVDSQVTMMFWYRQQPGQSLTLIATANQGSEATYESGFVIDKFPISRPNLTFSTLTVSNMSPEDSSIYLCSVVRGQTNYGYTFGSGTRLTVV.

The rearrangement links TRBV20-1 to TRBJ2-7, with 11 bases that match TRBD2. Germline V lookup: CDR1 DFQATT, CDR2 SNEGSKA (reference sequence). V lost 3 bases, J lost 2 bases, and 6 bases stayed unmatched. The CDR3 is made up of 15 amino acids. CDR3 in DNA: TGCAGTGCTAGTTCGGGACTAGCGGCCCCCTACGAGCAGTACTTC. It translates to CSASSGLAAPYEQYF.

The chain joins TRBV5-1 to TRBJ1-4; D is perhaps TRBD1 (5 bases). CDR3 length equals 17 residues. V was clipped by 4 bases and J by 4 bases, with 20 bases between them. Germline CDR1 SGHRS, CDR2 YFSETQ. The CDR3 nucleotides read TGCGCCAGCAGCATCGGGACGGCGACGCCTTATAATGAAAAACTGTTTTTT. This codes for CASSIGTATPYNEKLFF. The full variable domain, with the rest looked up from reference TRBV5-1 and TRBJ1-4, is KAGVTQTPRYLIKTRGQQVTLSCSPISGHRSVSWYQQTPGQGLQFLFEYFSETQRNKGNFPGRFSGRQFSNSRSEMNVSTLELGDSALYLCASSIGTATPYNEKLFFGSGTQLSVL.

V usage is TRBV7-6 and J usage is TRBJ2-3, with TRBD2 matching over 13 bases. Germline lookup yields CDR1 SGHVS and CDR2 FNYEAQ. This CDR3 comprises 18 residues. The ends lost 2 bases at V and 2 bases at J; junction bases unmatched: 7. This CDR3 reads CASSLTGLAGPSTDTQYF. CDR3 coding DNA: TGTGCCAGCAGCTTAACGGGACTAGCGGGGCCTTCCACAGATACGCAGTATTTT. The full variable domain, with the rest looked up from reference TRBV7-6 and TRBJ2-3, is GAGVSQSPRYKVTKRGQDVALRCDPISGHVSLYWYRQALGQGPEFLTYFNYEAQQDKSGLPNDRFSAERPEGSISTLTIQRTEQRDSAMYRCASSLTGLAGPSTDTQYFGPGTRLTVL.